A single sample gave rise to the 5 T cell receptor beta chains below, sequenced in a study of blood T cell repertoires in COVID-19. Sequenced by immunoSEQ multiplex PCR; TCRdb stores in-frame clones only, minus some. The sample yields some 80,000 clones, over 75% seen once. The sample was peripheral blood. All receptors derive from an older man with acute or convalescent COVID-19.

The chain recombines TRBV2 with TRBJ1-1, with 8 bases lining up with TRBD1. The length of the CDR3 is 18 residues. In germline, CDR1 is SNHLY, CDR2 FYNNEI. V lost 0 bases, J lost 4 bases, and 13 bases stayed unmatched. CDR3 region: CASSEALRSFTGGTEAFF. Written as DNA, the CDR3 is TGTGCCAGCAGTGAAGCCCTACGCAGTTTCACAGGGGGCACTGAAGCTTTCTTT. Based on the CDR3 plus reference TRBV2 and TRBJ1-1, the full variable domain is EPEVTQTPSHQVTQMGQEVILRCVPISNHLYFYWYRQILGQKVEFLVSFYNNEISEKSEIFDDQFSVERPDGSNFTLKIRSTKLEDSAMYFCASSEALRSFTGGTEAFFGQGTRLTVV.

The chain recombines TRBV24-1 with TRBJ1-2; D possibly corresponds to TRBD1 (6 bases). Germline-derived CDR1 and CDR2 are KGHDR and SFDVKD. The V and J ends lost 2 bases and 2 bases respectively, with 8 bases between them. This CDR3 spans 14 amino acids. The CDR3 nucleotides are TGTGCCACCAGTGATTCAACAGGGAACTATGGCTACACCTTC. This sequence encodes CATSDSTGNYGYTF.

The chain carries TRBV3-1 (or the pseudogene TRBV3-2) and TRBJ2-7; 10 positions match TRBD1. The germline gives CDR1 LGHDT, CDR2 YNNKEL (reference sequence). This CDR3 has 15 residues. The V and J ends lost 3 bases and 6 bases, in that order; junction bases with no gene match: 8. This chain's CDR3 is CASSHWDRGSGEQYF. CDR3 sequence (DNA): TGTGCCAGCAGCCACTGGGACAGGGGAAGCGGCGAGCAGTACTTC.

The chain is built from TRBV7-2 and TRBJ2-1, with D perhaps TRBD1 (6 bases). The CDR3 consists of 15 residues. Germline lookup yields CDR1 SGHTA and CDR2 FQGNSA. Trimming cost V 1 base and J 4 bases, with 11 bases left between them. CDR3 sequence: CASSLGSGQYNEQFF. The CDR3 nucleotides are TGTGCCAGCAGCTTAGGCAGTGGACAGTACAATGAGCAGTTCTTC.

This clone came up a few times. J is TRBJ1-2 and V is TRBV30; possibly TRBD1 for D (5 bases). Trimming cost V 0 bases and J 4 bases, with 9 bases left between them. This CDR3 has 13 residues. Germline CDR1 reads GTSNPN; CDR2 reads SVGIG (reference sequence). CDR3 amino acids: CAWSVGTFYGYTF. CDR3 in DNA: TGTGCCTGGAGTGTGGGGACTTTCTATGGCTACACCTTC.